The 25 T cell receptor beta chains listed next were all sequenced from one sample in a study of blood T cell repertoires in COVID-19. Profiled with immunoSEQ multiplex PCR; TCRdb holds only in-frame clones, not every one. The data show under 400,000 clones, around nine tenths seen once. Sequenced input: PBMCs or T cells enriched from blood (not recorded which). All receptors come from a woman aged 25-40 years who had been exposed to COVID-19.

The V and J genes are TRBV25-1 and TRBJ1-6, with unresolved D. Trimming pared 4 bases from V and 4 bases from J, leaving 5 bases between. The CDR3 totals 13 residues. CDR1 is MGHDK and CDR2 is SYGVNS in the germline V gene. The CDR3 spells CASSGRYNSPLHF. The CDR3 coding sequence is TGTGCCAGCAGTGGGAGGTATAATTCACCCCTCCACTTT. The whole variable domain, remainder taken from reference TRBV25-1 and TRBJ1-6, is EADIYQTPRYLVIGTGKKITLECSQTMGHDKMYWYQQDPGMELHLIHYSYGVNSTEKGDLSSESTVSRIRTEHFPLTLESARPSHTSQYLCASSGRYNSPLHFGNGTRLTVT.

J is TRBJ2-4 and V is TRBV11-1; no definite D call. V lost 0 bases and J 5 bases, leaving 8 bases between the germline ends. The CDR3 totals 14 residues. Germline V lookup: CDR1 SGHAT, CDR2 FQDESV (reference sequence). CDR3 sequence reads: CASSLAGTENIQYF. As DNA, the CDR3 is TGTGCCAGCAGCTTAGCGGGCACCGAAAACATTCAGTACTTC. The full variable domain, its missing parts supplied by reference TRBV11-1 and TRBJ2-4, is EAEVAQSPRYKITEKSQAVAFWCDPISGHATLYWYRQILGQGPELLVQFQDESVVDDSQLPKDRFSAERLKGVDSTLKIQPAELGDSAMYLCASSLAGTENIQYFGAGTRLSVL.

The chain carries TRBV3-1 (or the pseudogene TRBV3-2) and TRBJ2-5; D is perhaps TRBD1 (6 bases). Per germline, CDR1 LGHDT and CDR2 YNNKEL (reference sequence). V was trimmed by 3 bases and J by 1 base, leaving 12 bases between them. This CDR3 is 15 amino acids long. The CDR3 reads CASSQVGQPQETQYF. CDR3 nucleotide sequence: TGTGCCAGCAGCCAGGTTGGACAGCCCCAAGAGACCCAGTACTTC.

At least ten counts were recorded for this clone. CDR3 protein: CASASDFPGAELFF. Here the CDR3 DNA reads TGTGCTAGTGCCTCCGACTTCCCCGGCGCGGAGCTGTTTTTT. The chain has TRBV12-5 and TRBJ2-2; no reliable D call. Germline V lookup: CDR1 LGHNT, CDR2 FRNRAP. The ends were cut back, 7 bases at V and 10 bases at J, with 19 bases in the middle. This CDR3 region has 14 residues.

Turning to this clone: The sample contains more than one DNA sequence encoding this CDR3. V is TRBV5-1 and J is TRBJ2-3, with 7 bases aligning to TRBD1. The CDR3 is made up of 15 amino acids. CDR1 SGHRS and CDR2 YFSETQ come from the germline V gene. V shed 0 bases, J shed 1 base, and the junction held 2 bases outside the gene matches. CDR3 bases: TGCGCCAGCAGCTTGGTCACAGGGGGCACAGATACGCAGTATTTT. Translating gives CASSLVTGGTDTQYF.

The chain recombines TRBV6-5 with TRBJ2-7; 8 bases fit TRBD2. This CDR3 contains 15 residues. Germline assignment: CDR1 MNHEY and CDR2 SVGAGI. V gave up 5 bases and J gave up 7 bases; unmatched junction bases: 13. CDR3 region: CASSPLTSVRREQYF. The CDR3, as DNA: TGTGCCAGCAGTCCCCTGACTAGCGTCAGGAGGGAGCAGTACTTC.

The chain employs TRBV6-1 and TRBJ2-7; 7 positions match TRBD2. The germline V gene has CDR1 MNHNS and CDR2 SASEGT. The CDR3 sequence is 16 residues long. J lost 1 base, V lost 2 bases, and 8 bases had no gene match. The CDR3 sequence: CASSEMSSGGSYEQYF. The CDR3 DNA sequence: TGTGCCAGCAGTGAAATGTCTAGCGGAGGGTCCTACGAGCAGTACTTC.

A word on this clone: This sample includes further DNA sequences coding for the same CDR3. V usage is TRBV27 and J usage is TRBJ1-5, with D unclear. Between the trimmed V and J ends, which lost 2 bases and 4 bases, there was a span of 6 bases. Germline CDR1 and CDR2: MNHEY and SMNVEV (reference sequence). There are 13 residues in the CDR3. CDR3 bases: TGTGCCAGCAGTTTAGGGAGGAATCAGCCCCAGCATTTT. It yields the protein CASSLGRNQPQHF.

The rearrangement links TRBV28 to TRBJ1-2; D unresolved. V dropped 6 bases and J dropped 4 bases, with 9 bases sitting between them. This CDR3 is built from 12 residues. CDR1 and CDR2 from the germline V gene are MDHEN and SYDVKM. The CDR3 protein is CASSPSGYGYTF. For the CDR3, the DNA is TGTGCCAGCAGCCCCTCCGGCTATGGCTACACCTTC.

CDR3 protein: CASSLEETQYF. CDR3 in DNA: TGTGCCAGCAGTTTGGAGGAGACCCAGTACTTC. The chain joins TRBV28 to TRBJ2-5; D call uncertain. The germline V gene has CDR1 MDHEN and CDR2 SYDVKM. This CDR3 is built from 11 residues. Trimming shortened V by 3 bases and J by 5 bases, and 4 bases separated the two germline ends.

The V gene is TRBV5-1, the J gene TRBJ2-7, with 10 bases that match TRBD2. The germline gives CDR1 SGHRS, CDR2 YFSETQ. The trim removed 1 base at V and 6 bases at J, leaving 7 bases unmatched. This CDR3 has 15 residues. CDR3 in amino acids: CASSLTSGILLEQYF. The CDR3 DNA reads TGCGCCAGCAGCTTGACTAGCGGGATACTCCTCGAGCAGTACTTC.

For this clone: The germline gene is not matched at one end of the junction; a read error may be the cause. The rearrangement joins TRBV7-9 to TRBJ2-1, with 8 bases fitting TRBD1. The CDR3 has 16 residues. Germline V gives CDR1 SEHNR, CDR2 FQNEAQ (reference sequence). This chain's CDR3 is CASSFPGQGSHNEQFF. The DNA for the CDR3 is TGTGCCAGCAGCTTTCCAGGACAGGGCTCCCACAATGAGCAGTTCTTC.

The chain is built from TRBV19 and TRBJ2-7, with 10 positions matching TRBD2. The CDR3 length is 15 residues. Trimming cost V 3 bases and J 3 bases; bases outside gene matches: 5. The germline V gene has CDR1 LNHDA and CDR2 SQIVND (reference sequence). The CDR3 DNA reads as TGTGCCAGTAGTATCGGTAGCGGGGGGTTCTACGAGCAGTACTTC. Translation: CASSIGSGGFYEQYF.

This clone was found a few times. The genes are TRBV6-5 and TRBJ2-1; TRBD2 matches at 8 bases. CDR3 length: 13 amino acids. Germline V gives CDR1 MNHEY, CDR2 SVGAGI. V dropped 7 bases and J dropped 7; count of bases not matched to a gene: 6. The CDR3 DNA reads TGTGCCAGCACGACGGGAGGGGGAAATGAGCAGTTCTTC. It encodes CASTTGGGNEQFF.

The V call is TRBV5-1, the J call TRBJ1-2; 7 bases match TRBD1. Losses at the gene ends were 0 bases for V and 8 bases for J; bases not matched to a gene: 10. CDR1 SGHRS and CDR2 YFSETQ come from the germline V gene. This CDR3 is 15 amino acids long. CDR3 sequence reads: CASSLEGAGGYGYTF. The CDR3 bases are TGCGCCAGCAGCTTGGAAGGGGCAGGGGGTTACGGCTACACCTTC.

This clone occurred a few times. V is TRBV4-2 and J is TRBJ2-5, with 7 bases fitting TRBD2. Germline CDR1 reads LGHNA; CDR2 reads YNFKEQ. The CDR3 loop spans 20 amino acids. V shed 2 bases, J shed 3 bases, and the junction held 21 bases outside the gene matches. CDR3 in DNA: TGTGCCAGCAGCCAAATACGCGCGGGGGTAGCGTACCTAAGGGAAGAGACCCAGTACTTC. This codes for CASSQIRAGVAYLREETQYF.

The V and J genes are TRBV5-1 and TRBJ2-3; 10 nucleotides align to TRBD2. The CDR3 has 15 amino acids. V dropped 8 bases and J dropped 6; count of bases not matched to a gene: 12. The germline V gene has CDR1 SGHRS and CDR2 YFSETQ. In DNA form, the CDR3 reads TGCGCCAGTTCACCGCGAGCGGGAGGGCCCGATACGCAGTATTTT. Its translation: CASSPRAGGPDTQYF.

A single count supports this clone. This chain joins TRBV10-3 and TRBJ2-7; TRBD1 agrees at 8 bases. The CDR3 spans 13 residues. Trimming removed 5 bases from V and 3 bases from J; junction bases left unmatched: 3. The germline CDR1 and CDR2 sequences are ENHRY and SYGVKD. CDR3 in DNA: TGTGCCATCAGTAATGGACAGGGCTACGAGCAGTACTTC. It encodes CAISNGQGYEQYF.

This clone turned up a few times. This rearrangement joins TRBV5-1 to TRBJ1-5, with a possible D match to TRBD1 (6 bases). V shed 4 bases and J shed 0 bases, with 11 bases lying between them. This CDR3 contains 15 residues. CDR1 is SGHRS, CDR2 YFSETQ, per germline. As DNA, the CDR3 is TGCGCCAGCAGCGAACAGGGAAATAGCAATCAGCCCCAGCATTTT. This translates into CASSEQGNSNQPQHF.

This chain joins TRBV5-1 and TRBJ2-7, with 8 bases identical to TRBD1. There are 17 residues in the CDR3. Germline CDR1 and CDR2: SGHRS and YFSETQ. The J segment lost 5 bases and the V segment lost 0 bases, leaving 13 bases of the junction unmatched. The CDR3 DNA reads TGCGCCAGCAGCTTGGACCCCCAGGGGGCGGAGACCGACGAGCAGTACTTC. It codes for CASSLDPQGAETDEQYF.

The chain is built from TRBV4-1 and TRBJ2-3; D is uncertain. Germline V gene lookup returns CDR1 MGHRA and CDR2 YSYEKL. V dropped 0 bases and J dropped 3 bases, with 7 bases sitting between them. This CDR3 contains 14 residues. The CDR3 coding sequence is TGCGCCAGCAGCCAAGATTCCCCTACAGATACGCAGTATTTT. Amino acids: CASSQDSPTDTQYF.

The DNA of the CDR3 is TGTGCCAGTAGATGGAGTACAGGGGGGAACACTGAAGCTTTCTTT. Amino acid sequence: CASRWSTGGNTEAFF. The V call is TRBV19, the J call TRBJ1-1, with 8 positions matching TRBD1. CDR1 is LNHDA and CDR2 is SQIVND in the germline V gene (reference sequence). J lost 1 base, V lost 6 bases, and 7 bases had no gene match. The CDR3 has 15 amino acids.

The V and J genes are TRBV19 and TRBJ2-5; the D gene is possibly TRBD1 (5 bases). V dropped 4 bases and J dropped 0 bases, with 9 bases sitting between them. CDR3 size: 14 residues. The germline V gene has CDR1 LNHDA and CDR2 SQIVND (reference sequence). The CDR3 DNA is TGTGCCAGTAGTAACGCAGGGCACCAAGAGACCCAGTACTTC. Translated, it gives CASSNAGHQETQYF. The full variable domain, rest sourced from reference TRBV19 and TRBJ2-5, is DGGITQSPKYLFRKEGQNVTLSCEQNLNHDAMYWYRQDPGQGLRLIYYSQIVNDFQKGDIAEGYSVSREKKESFPLTVTSAQKNPTAFYLCASSNAGHQETQYFGPGTRLLVL.

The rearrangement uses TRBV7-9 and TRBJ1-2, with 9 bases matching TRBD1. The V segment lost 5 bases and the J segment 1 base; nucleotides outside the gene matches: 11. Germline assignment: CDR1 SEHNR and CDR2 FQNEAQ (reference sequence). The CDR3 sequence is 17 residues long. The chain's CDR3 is CASSAGTGTYFNYGYTF. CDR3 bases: TGTGCCAGCAGCGCCGGGACAGGGACCTATTTTAACTATGGCTACACCTTC.

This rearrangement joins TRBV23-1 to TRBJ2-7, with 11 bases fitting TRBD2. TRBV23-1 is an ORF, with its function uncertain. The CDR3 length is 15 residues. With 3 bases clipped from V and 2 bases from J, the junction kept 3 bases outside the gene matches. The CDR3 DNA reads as TGCGCCAGCAGTCACGGGACTAGCGGAACCTACGAGCAGTACTTC. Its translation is CASSHGTSGTYEQYF.